The rows below give T cell receptor beta chains drawn from one sample of a study of CD8+CD57+ T cells in acquired aplastic anemia. TCRdb ran MiXCR on the reads and lists one entry per CDR3 protein. The table records over 150,000 distinct CDR3 sequences, over 55% of them present only once. The sample comprised sorted CD4+, CD8+, or CD8+CD57+ T cells (not recorded which) from PBMCs. The receptors were sampled from a human donor with aplastic anemia. Both conserved end residues are part of each CDR3. The order of the fields is J gene, V gene, CDR3 protein.

TRBJ2-3	TRBV5-5	CASSLAYSSTDTQYF
TRBJ2-7	TRBV3-1	CASSLPGHLYEQYF
TRBJ1-1	TRBV2	CASSDGITEAFF
TRBJ2-7	TRBV5-8	CASSWDTVGKYF
TRBJ1-2	TRBV29-1	CSVASNYGYTF
TRBJ2-7	TRBV24-1	CATSLGEGYEQYF
TRBJ2-7	TRBV20-1	CSAREPGYEQYF
TRBJ1-1	TRBV7-3	CASSVQQNTEAFF
TRBJ1-5	TRBV9	CASSEGLAGGNEPQHF
TRBJ2-1	TRBV25-1	CASSESGSGGYSYNEQFF
TRBJ2-7	TRBV10-1	CASSDMGVETYEQYF
TRBJ2-3	TRBV5-1	CASSPNADTQYF
TRBJ1-5	TRBV6-1	CASRTGGSQPQHF
TRBJ1-1	TRBV7-2	CASSQELWTATSGAFF
TRBJ1-5	TRBV19	CASSIRAGGSQPQHF
TRBJ2-2	TRBV7-9	CASSQQGVAGELFF
TRBJ2-5	TRBV12-3/TRBV12-4	CASSSGTTQETQYF
TRBJ1-5	TRBV19	CASTLYRQPNQPQHF
TRBJ1-5	TRBV12-3/TRBV12-4	CASSFSENQPQHF
TRBJ2-5	TRBV7-3	CASRKTSVQETQYF
TRBJ2-1	TRBV15	CATSRERGSYNEQFF
TRBJ1-5	TRBV7-8	CASGLNQPQHF
TRBJ2-1	TRBV20-1	CSASSDSDRDEQFF
TRBJ2-7	TRBV5-6	CASSFRETYEQYF
TRBJ2-7	TRBV7-9	CASSFTTGLDEQYF
TRBJ2-1	TRBV9	CASSVEGDSYNEQFF
TRBJ2-7	TRBV20-1	CSARGSGQGYEQYF
TRBJ1-4	TRBV20-1	CSALFGVQFF
TRBJ1-5	TRBV19	CASSNEYGTGGQPQHF
TRBJ1-1	TRBV7-9	CASSLTVGTEAFF
TRBJ1-1	TRBV6-5	CASSYFLGEVAEAFF
TRBJ2-2	TRBV9	CASSPGIFGELFF
TRBJ1-1	TRBV10-3	CAISEGGF